The sample holds many counts of the clone carrying this TCR beta chain. The antigen remains unidentified. These data originate in a study of blood T cells in healthy people across ages. Notes on the study in general: Diversity was higher, and naive CD4+ cells more numerous, in long-lived donors than in aged donors. TCR beta diversity per million T cells fell roughly linearly with age.

In terms of origin and age, donors were healthy Caucasian individuals from Russia aged roughly 6 to 90. Primers used in a second PCR of roughly 7 to 11 cycles were a sample-barcoded 5' primer and a J-beta primer mix. A 12-random-nucleotide template-switch adaptor tagged each cDNA molecule. TCRdb analysed the 5' RACE reads with MiXCR anew, one entry per CDR3 protein. The sample lists fewer than 2 million distinct CDR3 sequences; about two fifths were seen once. The V end was cut by 3 bases, the J end by 1 base, with 10 bases between. This CDR3 region has 16 residues. Looked up from germline, CDR1 is LNHNV and CDR2 is YYDKDF (reference sequence).

Input material: blood. This TCR derives from a human donor in good health. The chain recombines TRBV15 with TRBJ2-6; a weak D match, TRBD1 (5 bases). The CDR3, as DNA: TGTGCCACCAGCAGGAGCCGACAGTCTGGGGCCAACGTCCTGACTTTC. This gives the protein CATSRSRQSGANVLTF. Together with reference TRBV15 and TRBJ2-6, the CDR3 gives the full variable domain: DAMVIQNPRYQVTQFGKPVTLSCSQTLNHNVMYWYQQKSSQAPKLLFHYYDKDFNNEADTPDNFQSRRPNTSFCFLDIRSPGLGDTAMYLCATSRSRQSGANVLTFGAGSRLTVL.